This T cell receptor (beta chain) was obtained from a study of beta chain features in type 1 diabetes. The study's findings and limits: Shorter TCRB CDR3s, moderately but significantly so, marked every one of the four CD4+ subsets in Type 1 diabetes patients.

Expressed TCRB transcripts were sequenced after all isolated RNA was converted to cDNA. Sequenced by immunoSEQ multiplex PCR; TCRdb stores in-frame clones only, minus some. The sample yields about 650,000 clones, about an eighth seen once. For this clone: Its antigen is undetermined.

CDR3 length: 15 amino acids. Losses at the gene ends were 6 bases for V and 9 bases for J; bases not matched to a gene: 11. Germline loops: CDR1 MNHNY, CDR2 SVGAGI (reference sequence). The chain couples TRBV6-6 to TRBJ1-6; 7 positions match TRBD1. Sequencing was performed on naive CD4+ T cells from blood. The sequence was obtained from a man in his thirties or forties with type 1 diabetes. CDR3 amino acids: CASSVDRRGGSPLHF. CDR3 nucleotide sequence: TGTGCCAGCAGCGTGGACAGGCGAGGGGGTTCACCCCTCCACTTT.